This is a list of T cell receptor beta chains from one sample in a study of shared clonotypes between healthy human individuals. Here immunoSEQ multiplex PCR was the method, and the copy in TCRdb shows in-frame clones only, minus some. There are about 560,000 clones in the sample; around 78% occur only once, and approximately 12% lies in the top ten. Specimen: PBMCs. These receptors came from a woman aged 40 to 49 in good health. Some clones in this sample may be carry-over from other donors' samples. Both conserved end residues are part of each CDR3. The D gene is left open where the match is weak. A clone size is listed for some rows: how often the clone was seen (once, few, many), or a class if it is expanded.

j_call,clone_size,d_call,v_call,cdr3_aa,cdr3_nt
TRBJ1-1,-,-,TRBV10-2,CASSESPSADTEAFF,TGCGCCAGCAGTGAGTCCCCGAGCGCGGACACTGAAGCTTTCTTT
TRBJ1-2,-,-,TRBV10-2,CASSESPGGLPNYGYTF,TGCGCCAGCAGTGAGTCACCGGGAGGACTACCTAACTATGGCTACACCTTC
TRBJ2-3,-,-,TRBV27,CASAERSTDTQYF,TGTGCCAGCGCCGAGAGATCCACAGATACGCAGTATTTT
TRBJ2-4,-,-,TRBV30,CAWSVGPPQKNIQYF,TGTGCCTGGAGTGTAGGGCCTCCACAAAAAAACATTCAGTACTTC
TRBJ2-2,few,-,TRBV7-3,CASSLSPNTGELFF,TGTGCCAGCAGCTTAAGTCCGAACACCGGGGAGCTGTTTTTT
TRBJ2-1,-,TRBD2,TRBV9,CASSVVAGGPYNEQFF,TGTGCCAGCAGCGTAGTCGCGGGAGGCCCCTACAATGAGCAGTTCTTC
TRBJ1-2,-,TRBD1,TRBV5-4,CASSFGTANYGYTF,TGTGCCAGCAGCTTTGGGACAGCTAACTATGGCTACACCTTC
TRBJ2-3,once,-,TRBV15,CATGGRDTDTQYF,TGTGCCACCGGGGGGCGGGACACAGATACGCAGTATTTT
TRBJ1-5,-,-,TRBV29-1,CSVALGDQPQHF,TGCAGCGTTGCCCTCGGGGATCAGCCCCAGCATTTT
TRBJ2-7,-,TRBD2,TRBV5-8,CASSWVGLTRGAYEQYF,TGTGCCAGCAGCTGGGTGGGCCTAACCCGGGGGGCCTACGAGCAGTACTTC
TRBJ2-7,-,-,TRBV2,CASLGGISYEQYF,TGTGCCAGCCTAGGCGGGATCTCCTACGAGCAGTACTTC
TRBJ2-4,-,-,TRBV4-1,CASSQEPYNLAKNIQYF,TGCGCCAGCAGCCAAGAGCCCTACAACCTAGCCAAAAACATTCAGTACTTC
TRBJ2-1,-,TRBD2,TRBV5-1,CASSLFAGGSGGEQFF,TGCGCCAGCAGCTTGTTTGCGGGAGGATCGGGGGGTGAGCAGTTCTTC
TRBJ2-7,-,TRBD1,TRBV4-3,CASSQRSGQGGYEQYF,TGCGCCAGCAGCCAGAGGTCGGGACAGGGTGGCTACGAGCAGTACTTC
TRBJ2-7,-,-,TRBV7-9,CASSAGQPITYEQYF,TGTGCCAGCAGCGCAGGACAGCCGATAACCTACGAGCAGTACTTC
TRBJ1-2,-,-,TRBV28,CASSPPNTHYGYTF,TGTGCCAGCAGTCCCCCTAACACCCACTATGGCTACACCTTC
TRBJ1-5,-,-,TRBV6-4,CASSAPPHLIDQPQHF,TGTGCCAGCAGTGCTCCGCCCCATTTGATAGATCAGCCCCAGCATTTT
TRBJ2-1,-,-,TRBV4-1,CASSQGRGPSYNEQFF,TGCGCCAGCAGCCAAGGTCGCGGTCCCTCCTACAATGAGCAGTTCTTC
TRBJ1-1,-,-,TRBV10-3,CAISYRPQGPTEAFF,TGTGCCATCAGTTACAGACCCCAGGGACCCACTGAAGCTTTCTTT
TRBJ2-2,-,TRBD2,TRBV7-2,CASSLAGGRNTGELFF,TGTGCCAGCAGCTTAGCGGGAGGGAGGAACACCGGGGAGCTGTTTTTT
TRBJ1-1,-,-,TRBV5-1,CASSAGMNTEAFF,TGCGCCAGCAGCGCAGGGATGAACACTGAAGCTTTCTTT
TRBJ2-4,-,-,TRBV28,CASSPRGPSKNIQYF,TGTGCCAGCAGTCCCCGGGGGCCGTCCAAAAACATTCAGTACTTC
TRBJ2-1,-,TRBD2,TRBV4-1,CASSHSPLAGVFF,TGCGCCAGCAGCCATTCACCGCTAGCGGGAGTATTCTTC
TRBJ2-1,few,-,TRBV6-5,CASRGPSAYNEQFF,TGTGCCAGCAGGGGACCTAGCGCATACAATGAGCAGTTCTTC
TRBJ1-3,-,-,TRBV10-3,CAISGDATGFGNTIYF,TGTGCCATCAGTGGGGATGCTACAGGGTTTGGAAACACCATATATTTT
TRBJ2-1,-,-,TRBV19,CASSIASRGEQFF,TGTGCCAGTAGTATAGCTAGCCGTGGGGAGCAGTTCTTC
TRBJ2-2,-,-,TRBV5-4,CASSSEAGFTGELFF,TGTGCCAGCAGCTCTGAGGCAGGGTTCACCGGGGAGCTGTTTTTT
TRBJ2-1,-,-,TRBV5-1,CASSERARGYNEQFF,TGCGCCAGCAGCGAGAGGGCCAGGGGTTACAATGAGCAGTTCTTC
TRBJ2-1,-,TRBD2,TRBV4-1,CASSQAGTTNINEQFF,TGCGCCAGCAGCCAAGCCGGGACTACAAACATCAATGAGCAGTTCTTC
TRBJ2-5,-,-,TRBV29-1,CSVEDLAWRSAQETQYF,TGCAGCGTTGAAGATCTCGCCTGGAGGAGTGCTCAAGAGACCCAGTACTTC
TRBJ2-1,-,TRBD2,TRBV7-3,CASSRTSGSLNEQFF,TGTGCCAGCAGTCGAACTAGCGGGAGCCTCAATGAGCAGTTCTTC
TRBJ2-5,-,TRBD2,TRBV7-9,CASSLSGRERFQETQYF,TGTGCCAGCAGCTTATCGGGGCGGGAGAGGTTCCAAGAGACCCAGTACTTC
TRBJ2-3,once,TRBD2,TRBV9,CASSGTSGRLEDTQYF,TGTGCCAGCAGCGGGACTAGCGGGAGGTTAGAAGATACGCAGTATTTT
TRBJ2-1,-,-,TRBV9,CASSVAGGGAPNEQFF,TGTGCCAGCAGCGTAGCTGGCGGGGGCGCGCCGAATGAGCAGTTCTTC
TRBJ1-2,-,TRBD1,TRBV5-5,CASSFSPDRAAYGYTF,TGTGCCAGCAGCTTTTCGCCAGACAGGGCCGCCTATGGCTACACCTTC
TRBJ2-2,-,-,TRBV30,CAWSGFQGRAGELFF,TGTGCCTGGAGTGGCTTTCAGGGAAGGGCCGGGGAGCTGTTTTTT
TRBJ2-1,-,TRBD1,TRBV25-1,CASPPRQGLYNEQFF,TGTGCCAGCCCACCCAGACAGGGGCTCTACAATGAGCAGTTCTTC
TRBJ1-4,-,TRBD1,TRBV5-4,CASSLATGKNEKLFF,TGTGCCAGCAGCTTGGCGACAGGGAAGAATGAAAAACTGTTTTTT
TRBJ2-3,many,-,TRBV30,CAWSPDTQYF,TGTGCCTGGAGTCCAGATACGCAGTATTTT
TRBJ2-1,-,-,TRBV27,CASTQLGGGRGFNEQFF,TGTGCCAGCACCCAATTAGGGGGGGGGAGAGGGTTCAATGAGCAGTTCTTC
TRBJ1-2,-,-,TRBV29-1,CSAGESYGYTF,TGCAGCGCCGGGGAGAGCTATGGCTACACCTTC
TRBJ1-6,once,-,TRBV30,CAWRGSGTGASPLHF,TGTGCCTGGAGGGGTTCCGGGACGGGCGCTTCACCCCTCCACTTT
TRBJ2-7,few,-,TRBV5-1,CASSLEPPRQYF,TGCGCCAGCAGCTTGGAACCCCCCCGGCAGTACTTC